The subject of this entry is one T cell receptor (beta chain). After removal of 3 bases from V and 0 bases from J, the junction contained 5 bases not matched to a gene. CDR1 is MNHEY and CDR2 is SMNVEV in the germline V gene (reference sequence). The CDR3 runs 16 residues. The data originate from a study of blood T cell repertoires in COVID-19. The method was immunoSEQ multiplex PCR; TCRdb's version includes in-frame clones alone and lacks a portion of them. The profile covers 74,000 or so clones, with 85% to 90% appearing a single time and about 2.9% taken by the ten largest. This chain links TRBV27 with TRBJ2-1; 7 nucleotides agree with TRBD2. This sequence was found in a man aged 45 to 65 with acute or convalescent COVID-19. Sequenced sample: peripheral blood. CDR3 in amino acids: CASSFWGGSSYNEQFF. Written as DNA, the CDR3 is TGTGCCAGCAGTTTTTGGGGGGGGAGCTCCTACAATGAGCAGTTCTTC.